One and the same sample provided the 9 T cell receptor beta chains below, sequenced in a study of neurological immune-mediated disorders. TCRdb passed the 5' RACE reads through MiXCR, listing each CDR3 protein once. The sample lists under 60,000 distinct CDR3 sequences; approximately 3.5% were seen once. The sequencing sample was made of PBMCs. Source of these receptors: a man aged 40-49 years with multiple sclerosis.

There are a few counts of this clonotype. Sequence at one end of the junction differs from germline and may be a read error. J is TRBJ1-5 and V is TRBV5-1; D unclear. In germline, CDR1 is SGHRS, CDR2 YFSETQ. The CDR3 consists of 15 residues. CDR3 amino acids: CASSLDGYSNQPQNF. CDR3 bases: TGCGCCAGCAGCTTGGACGGGTATAGCAATCAGCCCCAGAATTTT.

On this clonotype: A much larger clone differs by one base, so this may be a read error. This rearrangement joins TRBV5-1 to TRBJ2-3, with D hard to call. The CDR3 has 12 amino acids. Trimming stripped 4 bases from V and 6 bases from J, with 9 bases between. Germline V gives CDR1 SGHRS, CDR2 YFSETQ. CDR3 sequence reads: CASSKHPDTQYF. CDR3 coding DNA: TGCGCCAGCAGCAAGCATCCGGATACGCAGTATTTT. Using reference TRBV5-1 and TRBJ2-3 for the parts outside the CDR3, the full variable domain is KAGVTQTPRYLIKTRGQQVTLSCSPISGHRSVSWYQQTPGQGLQFLFEYFSETQRNKGNFPGRFSGRQFSNSRSEMNVSTLELGDSALYLCASSKHPDTQYFGPGTRLTVL.

This clonotype was counted at least ten times. The chain carries TRBV12-3 or TRBV12-4 and TRBJ1-1; perhaps TRBD1 as D (5 bases). With 8 bases removed from V and 3 bases from J, the gap between germline ends came to 16 bases. The CDR3 totals 14 residues. Here the CDR3 reads CASLRPGRYTEAFF. CDR3 nucleotides: TGTGCCAGCCTTCGACCGGGACGATACACTGAAGCTTTCTTT.

This clonotype appeared many times. This chain connects TRBV6-6 to TRBJ2-7; 8 nucleotides align to TRBD1. The CDR3 has 15 amino acids. Germline V lookup: CDR1 MNHNY, CDR2 SVGAGI (reference sequence). V was pared by 2 bases and J by 0 bases, with 3 bases of the junction left unmatched. This CDR3 reads CASSYRQGSSYEQYF. CDR3 nucleotide sequence: TGTGCCAGCAGTTACCGACAGGGGAGCTCCTACGAGCAGTACTTC.

This clonotype has at least ten counts. V usage is TRBV3-1 and J usage is TRBJ2-1; D may be TRBD2 (6 bases). This CDR3 has 12 residues. The V end was cut by 4 bases, the J end by 9 bases, with 10 bases between. Germline assignment: CDR1 LGHDT and CDR2 YNNKEL (reference sequence). The CDR3, as DNA: TGTGCCAGCAGCCTAGGGGAGGTTGAGCAGTTCTTC. Its translation is CASSLGEVEQFF.

This clonotype was counted ten times or more. The chain combines TRBV14 with TRBJ2-4; D remains ambiguous. V lost 0 bases and J 5 bases, leaving 8 bases between the germline ends. Germline-derived CDR1 and CDR2 are SGHDN and FVKESK. CDR3 length: 14 amino acids. Here the CDR3 reads CASSQEGRQNIQYF. In nucleotides, the CDR3 is TGTGCCAGCAGCCAAGAGGGCAGACAAAACATTCAGTACTTC.

In this sample, this clonotype turned up many times. The chain links TRBV7-2 to TRBJ2-3; D call uncertain. This CDR3 has 13 residues. The germline V gene encodes CDR1 SGHTA and CDR2 FQGNSA. V was cut by 4 bases and J by 3 bases, with 8 bases left in between. Written as DNA, the CDR3 is TGTGCCAGCAGCTACCTAGGAACAGATACGCAGTATTTT. It encodes CASSYLGTDTQYF.

This clonotype was detected many times. The V and J genes are TRBV5-1 and TRBJ2-4, with D possibly matching TRBD1 (6 bases). The CDR3 contains 22 residues. V was cut by 3 bases and J by 0 bases, with 31 bases left in between. CDR1 is SGHRS and CDR2 is YFSETQ in the germline V gene. This CDR3 is CASSSYDPNRDTMLKAKNIQYF. Written as DNA, the CDR3 is TGCGCCAGCAGCTCCTACGACCCAAACCGGGACACCATGTTGAAAGCCAAAAACATTCAGTACTTC. The full variable domain, in which reference TRBV5-1 and TRBJ2-4 provide the parts outside the CDR3, is KAGVTQTPRYLIKTRGQQVTLSCSPISGHRSVSWYQQTPGQGLQFLFEYFSETQRNKGNFPGRFSGRQFSNSRSEMNVSTLELGDSALYLCASSSYDPNRDTMLKAKNIQYFGAGTRLSVL.

The sample holds many counts of this clonotype. The chain uses TRBV5-5 and TRBJ2-7, with D perhaps given as TRBD1 or TRBD2 (7 bases each). Trimming took off 5 bases at V and 4 bases at J, with 25 bases between the two ends. CDR3 length equals 17 residues. CDR1 is SGHKS, CDR2 YYEKEE, per germline (reference sequence). The CDR3 spells CASRRGSGTEPYYEQYF. CDR3 in DNA: TGTGCCAGCAGAAGGGGAAGCGGGACAGAGCCCTATTACGAGCAGTACTTC.